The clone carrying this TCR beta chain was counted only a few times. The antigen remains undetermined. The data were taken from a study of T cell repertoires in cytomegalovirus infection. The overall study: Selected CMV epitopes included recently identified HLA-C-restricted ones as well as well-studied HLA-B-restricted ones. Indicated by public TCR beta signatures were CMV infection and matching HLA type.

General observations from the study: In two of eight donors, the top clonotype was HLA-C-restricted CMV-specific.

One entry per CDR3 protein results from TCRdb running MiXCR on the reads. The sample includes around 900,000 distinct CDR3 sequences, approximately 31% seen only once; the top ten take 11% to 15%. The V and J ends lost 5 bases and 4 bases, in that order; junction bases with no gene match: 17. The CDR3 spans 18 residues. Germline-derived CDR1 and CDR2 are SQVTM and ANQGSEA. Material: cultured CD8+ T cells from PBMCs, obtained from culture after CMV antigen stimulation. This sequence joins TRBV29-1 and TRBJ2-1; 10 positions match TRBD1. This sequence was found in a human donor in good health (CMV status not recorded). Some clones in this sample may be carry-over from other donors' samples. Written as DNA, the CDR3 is TGCAGCGTTCTTTTCCCGGGACAGGGGAGCTCTGGTTACAATGAGCAGTTCTTC. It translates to CSVLFPGQGSSGYNEQFF.